The rows below give T cell receptor beta chains drawn from one sample of a study of T cells after yellow fever vaccination. TCRdb re-called the 5' RACE reads with MiXCR, one entry per CDR3 protein. The sample contains hundreds of thousands of distinct CDR3 sequences, 18% of which appear only once. The source material was PBMCs, sampled before the yellow fever booster vaccination. These receptors came from a man younger than 35 who received the YFV17D yellow fever vaccine. The CDR3 runs from the conserved cysteine through the conserved F or W. The order of the fields is clone size, D gene, J gene, V gene, CDR3 protein, CDR3 DNA. A D gene is named only where the DNA matches it firmly. Not all rows give a size; the values are once, few, many and, for expanded clones, a class.

size: many; D: TRBD1; J: TRBJ1-2; V: TRBV12-3/TRBV12-4; CDR3: CASSYNRAGGGYTF; DNA: TGTGCCAGCAGCTACAATAGGGCAGGGGGCGGCTACACCTTC
size: few; D: NA; J: TRBJ2-3; V: TRBV4-1; CDR3: CASSQVPRDTQYF; DNA: TGCGCCAGCAGCCAAGTACCCAGGGATACGCAGTATTTT
size: many; D: NA; J: TRBJ2-1; V: TRBV20-1; CDR3: CSARDPRGFTNEQFF; DNA: TGCAGTGCTAGAGACCCCAGGGGTTTCACCAATGAGCAGTTCTTC
size: NA; D: NA; J: TRBJ2-2; V: TRBV6-5; CDR3: CASSPINYITGELFF; DNA: TGTGCCAGCAGTCCCATCAATTACATCACCGGGGAGCTGTTTTTT
size: many; D: TRBD1; J: TRBJ1-5; V: TRBV12-3/TRBV12-4; CDR3: CASRGQGDNQPQHF; DNA: TGTGCCAGCAGGGGACAGGGGGACAATCAGCCCCAGCATTTT
size: NA; D: TRBD1; J: TRBJ1-2; V: TRBV15; CDR3: CATSRPLDRGRGYTF; DNA: TGTGCCACCAGCAGACCATTGGACAGGGGAAGGGGCTACACCTTC
size: many; D: TRBD2; J: TRBJ2-5; V: TRBV4-3; CDR3: CASSPRDSGGYF; DNA: TGCGCCAGCAGCCCCCGGGACTCGGGGGGGTACTTC
size: few; D: TRBD1; J: TRBJ2-2; V: TRBV6-1; CDR3: CASSRQGGDTGELFF; DNA: TGTGCCAGCAGTAGACAGGGGGGAGACACCGGGGAGCTGTTTTTT
size: NA; D: TRBD1; J: TRBJ1-1; V: TRBV6-5; CDR3: CASRIQGAGEAFF; DNA: TGTGCCAGCAGAATTCAGGGGGCCGGTGAAGCTTTCTTT
size: few; D: NA; J: TRBJ2-3; V: TRBV7-2; CDR3: CASSIPGVDTQYF; DNA: TGTGCCAGCAGCATACCAGGGGTAGATACGCAGTATTTT
size: NA; D: NA; J: TRBJ2-5; V: TRBV20-1; CDR3: CSARWASSGTQYF; DNA: TGCAGTGCTAGATGGGCTAGCTCCGGGACCCAGTACTTC
size: many; D: NA; J: TRBJ1-5; V: TRBV7-2; CDR3: CASSTRGNQPQHF; DNA: TGTGCCAGCAGCACCAGGGGTAACCAGCCCCAGCATTTT
size: NA; D: NA; J: TRBJ1-1; V: TRBV6-2/TRBV6-3; CDR3: CASAESYTEAFF; DNA: TGTGCCAGCGCCGAGTCATACACTGAAGCTTTCTTT
size: few; D: TRBD2; J: TRBJ2-3; V: TRBV24-1; CDR3: CATRGGGTDTQYF; DNA: TGTGCCACCAGGGGCGGGGGGACGGATACGCAGTATTTT
size: NA; D: NA; J: TRBJ2-3; V: TRBV20-1; CDR3: CSAPPHPSTDTQYF; DNA: TGCAGTGCCCCGCCTCACCCTAGCACAGATACGCAGTATTTT
size: NA; D: TRBD1; J: TRBJ1-2; V: TRBV27; CDR3: CASGKTGAHGYTF; DNA: TGTGCCAGCGGGAAAACAGGGGCCCATGGCTACACCTTC
size: few; D: TRBD1; J: TRBJ2-3; V: TRBV7-3; CDR3: CASRPTGNPAQTQYF; DNA: TGTGCCAGCAGACCGACAGGGAACCCCGCCCAGACGCAGTATTTT
size: few; D: NA; J: TRBJ2-5; V: TRBV20-1; CDR3: CSAPDVGKETQYF; DNA: TGCAGTGCGCCAGACGTCGGGAAAGAGACCCAGTACTTC
size: NA; D: NA; J: TRBJ2-2; V: TRBV15; CDR3: CATSRDRQRNTGELFF; DNA: TGTGCCACCAGCAGAGATCGGCAGAGGAACACCGGGGAGCTGTTTTTT
size: few; D: NA; J: TRBJ2-1; V: TRBV12-3/TRBV12-4; CDR3: CASIPESGTYNEQFF; DNA: TGTGCCAGCATTCCAGAGTCGGGAACTTACAATGAGCAGTTCTTC
size: few; D: NA; J: TRBJ1-4; V: TRBV20-1; CDR3: CSARGGMGEKLFF; DNA: TGCAGTGCTAGAGGGGGGATGGGTGAAAAACTGTTTTTT
size: many; D: TRBD2; J: TRBJ2-1; V: TRBV7-2; CDR3: CASSGRLAGPSYNEQFF; DNA: TGTGCCAGCAGCGGCAGACTAGCGGGACCCTCCTACAATGAGCAGTTCTTC
size: few; D: TRBD1; J: TRBJ2-2; V: TRBV5-5; CDR3: CASSLSAQGALTGELFF; DNA: TGTGCCAGCAGCTTGTCGGCCCAGGGGGCGTTGACCGGGGAGCTGTTTTTT
size: NA; D: NA; J: TRBJ2-7; V: TRBV29-1; CDR3: CSVEDPGSSYEQYF; DNA: TGCAGCGTTGAAGATCCAGGGAGCTCCTACGAGCAGTACTTC
size: NA; D: NA; J: TRBJ2-2; V: TRBV20-1; CDR3: CSARVDGDTGELFF; DNA: TGCAGTGCTAGAGTAGACGGGGACACCGGGGAGCTGTTTTTT
size: NA; D: NA; J: TRBJ1-5; V: TRBV10-3; CDR3: CAISGSVGGQPQHF; DNA: TGTGCCATCAGTGGGTCAGTCGGCGGGCAGCCCCAGCATTTT
size: few; D: NA; J: TRBJ2-1; V: TRBV27; CDR3: CASGVLKSEQFF; DNA: TGTGCCAGCGGCGTACTCAAAAGCGAGCAGTTCTTC
size: few; D: NA; J: TRBJ2-7; V: TRBV7-8; CDR3: CASSGATQTYEQYF; DNA: TGTGCCAGCAGCGGGGCTACACAGACCTACGAGCAGTACTTC
size: NA; D: TRBD2; J: TRBJ2-5; V: TRBV7-2; CDR3: CASSLAVRGGAHQETQYF; DNA: TGTGCCAGCAGCTTAGCCGTCCGGGGGGGAGCCCACCAAGAGACCCAGTACTTC
size: NA; D: NA; J: TRBJ2-5; V: TRBV7-9; CDR3: CASSFGLEETQYF; DNA: TGTGCCAGCAGCTTTGGGTTGGAAGAGACCCAGTACTTC
size: NA; D: NA; J: TRBJ2-1; V: TRBV14; CDR3: CASSPFWGDNEQFF; DNA: TGTGCCAGCAGCCCCTTTTGGGGTGACAATGAGCAGTTCTTC
size: NA; D: NA; J: TRBJ2-5; V: TRBV14; CDR3: CASSQGGSLGETQYF; DNA: TGTGCCAGCAGCCAAGGGGGATCGCTTGGGGAGACCCAGTACTTC
size: many; D: NA; J: TRBJ1-1; V: TRBV5-1; CDR3: CASRAGHQNTEAFF; DNA: TGCGCCAGCAGGGCGGGACACCAGAACACTGAAGCTTTCTTT
size: few; D: NA; J: TRBJ1-2; V: TRBV20-1; CDR3: CSASPPGQPASYGYTF; DNA: TGCAGTGCTTCCCCCCCCGGACAGCCGGCGAGCTATGGCTACACCTTC
size: many; D: NA; J: TRBJ2-3; V: TRBV4-1; CDR3: CASSEGLSTDTQYF; DNA: TGCGCCAGCAGTGAGGGCCTCAGCACAGATACGCAGTATTTT
size: NA; D: NA; J: TRBJ2-5; V: TRBV7-2; CDR3: CASSLYRSGATGAQYF; DNA: TGTGCCAGCAGCTTATATAGGAGTGGGGCTACCGGGGCCCAGTACTTC
size: NA; D: TRBD2; J: TRBJ2-3; V: TRBV11-2; CDR3: CASSSGIAGAYTDTQYF; DNA: TGTGCCAGCAGCTCCGGCATAGCGGGGGCGTACACAGATACGCAGTATTTT
size: NA; D: NA; J: TRBJ2-5; V: TRBV7-6; CDR3: CASSLAVGRTETQYF; DNA: TGTGCCAGCAGCTTAGCAGTGGGAAGGACTGAGACCCAGTACTTC
size: NA; D: NA; J: TRBJ1-1; V: TRBV6-2/TRBV6-3; CDR3: CASSYGRPDGLTEAFF; DNA: TGTGCCAGCAGTTACGGCCGTCCTGATGGGCTCACTGAAGCTTTCTTT
size: few; D: TRBD2; J: TRBJ2-5; V: TRBV25-1; CDR3: CASSALTSGEETQYF; DNA: TGTGCCAGCAGTGCCCTGACTAGCGGGGAAGAGACCCAGTACTTC
size: NA; D: NA; J: TRBJ2-2; V: TRBV30; CDR3: CAWKPRAGYTGELFF; DNA: TGTGCCTGGAAGCCCCGGGCAGGTTACACCGGGGAGCTGTTTTTT
size: NA; D: NA; J: TRBJ2-3; V: TRBV5-1; CDR3: CASSLEPRGTDTQYF; DNA: TGCGCCAGCAGCTTGGAACCCAGGGGTACAGATACGCAGTATTTT
size: NA; D: TRBD2; J: TRBJ2-1; V: TRBV7-3; CDR3: CASSPRASGNEQFF; DNA: TGTGCCAGCAGCCCACGGGCTAGCGGGAATGAGCAGTTCTTC
size: few; D: NA; J: TRBJ2-5; V: TRBV7-3; CDR3: CASSSSGTTGETQYF; DNA: TGTGCCAGCAGCTCCTCCGGGACTACAGGGGAGACCCAGTACTTC
size: few; D: TRBD1; J: TRBJ2-5; V: TRBV5-1; CDR3: CASSPTGGFGETQYF; DNA: TGCGCCAGCAGCCCCACAGGGGGCTTCGGAGAGACCCAGTACTTC
size: few; D: NA; J: TRBJ2-5; V: TRBV4-1; CDR3: CASSQVPVPQETQYF; DNA: TGCGCCAGCAGCCAAGTGCCAGTGCCCCAAGAGACCCAGTACTTC